Shown below are 18 T cell receptor beta chains from a single sample sequenced in a study of monozygotic twins with inflammatory bowel disease. Reprocessing the 5' RACE reads, TCRdb reports a single entry for every CDR3 protein and omits DNA. Its table records roughly 150,000 distinct CDR3 sequences. Sample: blood. The receptors were gathered from a human donor with ulcerative colitis or Crohn's disease, or a healthy co-twin of an affected twin (not recorded which).

This CDR3 is CASSIALHSTSYEQYF. The rearrangement joins TRBV19 to TRBJ2-7; without DNA, the TCRdb call of TRBD2 cannot be checked. The CDR3 contains 16 residues. The germline gives CDR1 LNHDA, CDR2 SQIVND (reference sequence).

The chain employs TRBV7-2 and TRBJ2-1; TCRdb's assignment of TRBD1 cannot be checked, as there is no DNA. The CDR3 has 15 residues. CDR1 and CDR2 from the germline V gene are SGHTA and FQGNSA. CDR3 residues: CASSLKTGGYNEQFF.

The V gene is TRBV4-2, the J gene TRBJ1-1. In germline, CDR1 is LGHNA, CDR2 YNFKEQ. The CDR3 totals 15 residues. The CDR3 loop reads CASSQDLGVGTEAFF.

The chain is built from TRBV10-3 and TRBJ2-5. Germline loops: CDR1 ENHRY, CDR2 SYGVKD. The length of the CDR3 is 13 residues. The CDR3 reads CATMRKFQETQYF.

The genes are TRBV5-1 and TRBJ2-3; TCRdb proposes TRBD1, but this gene call is untestable without DNA. CDR1 is SGHRS and CDR2 is YFSETQ in the germline V gene. This CDR3 contains 13 residues. The chain's CDR3 is CASRRDLTDTQYF.

V gene TRBV5-6 combines with J gene TRBJ2-7; TCRdb proposes TRBD1, but this gene call is untestable without DNA. In germline, CDR1 is SGHDT, CDR2 YYEEEE. The length of the CDR3 is 14 residues. The CDR3 loop is CASSSTNRVNEQYF.

J is TRBJ1-5 and V is TRBV7-9. There are 15 residues in the CDR3. Germline values: CDR1 SEHNR, CDR2 FQNEAQ (reference sequence). The CDR3 spells CASSLALSELAPPHF.

The chain combines TRBV6-2 or TRBV6-3 with TRBJ1-1. The CDR3 runs to 12 residues. Germline lookup yields CDR1 MNHEY and CDR2 SVGEGT. Here the CDR3 reads CASSYKRTEAFF.

The CDR3 reads CASSDSDTDGYTF. V gene TRBV6-4 combines with J gene TRBJ1-2. Germline V gene lookup returns CDR1 MRHNA and CDR2 SNTAGT. The CDR3 sequence is 13 residues long.

The V and J genes are TRBV9 and TRBJ2-1; TCRdb's D gene call, TRBD2, goes unchecked for lack of DNA. The CDR3 sequence is 14 residues long. Germline V gene sequence: CDR1 SGDLS, CDR2 YYNGEE. CDR3 sequence reads: CASSVGVGGNEQFF.

The chain recombines TRBV10-3 with TRBJ2-2; without DNA, the TCRdb call of TRBD1 cannot be checked. Germline-derived CDR1 and CDR2 are ENHRY and SYGVKD. The CDR3 covers 15 residues. This CDR3 reads CAISARDRGNGELFF.

This chain links TRBV5-5 with TRBJ1-5. CDR3 size: 12 residues. Germline CDR1 reads SGHKS; CDR2 reads YYEKEE (reference sequence). The CDR3: CASSLGNQPQHF.

The chain uses TRBV7-8 and TRBJ2-5; TCRdb selects TRBD1, and the lack of DNA leaves this call unchecked. This CDR3 comprises 17 residues. In germline, CDR1 is SGHVS, CDR2 FQNEAQ. The CDR3 here is CASWEFPGTKVQETQYF. Full variable domain (missing parts from reference TRBV7-8 and TRBJ2-5): GAGVSQSPRYKVAKRGQDVALRCDPISGHVSLFWYQQALGQGPEFLTYFQNEAQLDKSGLPSDRFFAERPEGSVSTLKIQRTQQEDSAVYLCASWEFPGTKVQETQYFGPGTRLLVL.

This chain links TRBV29-1 with TRBJ2-1. CDR1 SQVTM and CDR2 ANQGSEA come from the germline V gene. This CDR3 is built from 14 residues. The chain's CDR3 is CSVGKRTSYNEQFF.

V is TRBV9 and J is TRBJ2-1; TCRdb reports TRBD2, a call that lacks DNA to check it against. Germline-derived CDR1 and CDR2 are SGDLS and YYNGEE. CDR3 size: 15 residues. Here the CDR3 reads CASSVEGRPAGEQFF.

The chain carries TRBV12-3 or TRBV12-4 and TRBJ1-1; the TRBD1 assignment by TCRdb is unverifiable without DNA. The CDR3 loop spans 15 amino acids. The CDR3 reads CASSPIGDSTPEAFF.

V gene TRBV18 combines with J gene TRBJ2-1; TCRdb selects TRBD2, and the lack of DNA leaves this call unchecked. Germline V gene lookup returns CDR1 KGHSH and CDR2 LQKENI. CDR3 length: 14 amino acids. The CDR3 sequence is CASSPLANYNEQFF. Full variable domain (remainder filled in from reference TRBV18 and TRBJ2-1): NAGVMQNPRHLVRRRGQEARLRCSPMKGHSHVYWYRQLPEEGLKFMVYLQKENIIDESGMPKERFSAEFPKEGPSILRIQQVVRGDSAAYFCASSPLANYNEQFFGPGTRLTVL.

This chain connects TRBV24-1 to TRBJ1-5; there is no DNA to check the TCRdb D call of TRBD1. CDR3 size: 15 residues. Per the germline V gene, CDR1 is KGHDR and CDR2 is SFDVKD. The CDR3 region is CATSDSRGKDQPQHF.